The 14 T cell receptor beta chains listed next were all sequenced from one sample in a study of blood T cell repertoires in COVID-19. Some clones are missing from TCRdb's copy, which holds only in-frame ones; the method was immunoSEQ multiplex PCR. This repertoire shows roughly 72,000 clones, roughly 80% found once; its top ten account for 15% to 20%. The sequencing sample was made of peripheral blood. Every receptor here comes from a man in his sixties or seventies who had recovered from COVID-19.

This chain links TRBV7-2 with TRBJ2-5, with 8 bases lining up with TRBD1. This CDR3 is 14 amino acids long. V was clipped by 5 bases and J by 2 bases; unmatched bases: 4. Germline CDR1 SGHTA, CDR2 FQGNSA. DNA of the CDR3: TGTGCCAGCAGCATCGACAGGGGTCAAGAGACCCAGTACTTC. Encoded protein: CASSIDRGQETQYF.

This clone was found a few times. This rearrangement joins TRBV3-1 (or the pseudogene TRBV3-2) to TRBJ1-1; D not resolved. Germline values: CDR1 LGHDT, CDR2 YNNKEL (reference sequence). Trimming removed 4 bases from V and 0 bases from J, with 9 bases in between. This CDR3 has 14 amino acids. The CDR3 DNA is TGTGCCAGCAGCCCCAGAGGCATGAACACTGAAGCTTTCTTT. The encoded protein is CASSPRGMNTEAFF.

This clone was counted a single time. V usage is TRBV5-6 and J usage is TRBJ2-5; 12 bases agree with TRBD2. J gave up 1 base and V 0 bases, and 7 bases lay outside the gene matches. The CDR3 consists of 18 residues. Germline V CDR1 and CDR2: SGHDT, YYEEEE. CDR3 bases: TGTGCCAGCAGCTTGGCACGGCTAGCGGGAGGGGGCCAAGAGACCCAGTACTTC. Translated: CASSLARLAGGGQETQYF.

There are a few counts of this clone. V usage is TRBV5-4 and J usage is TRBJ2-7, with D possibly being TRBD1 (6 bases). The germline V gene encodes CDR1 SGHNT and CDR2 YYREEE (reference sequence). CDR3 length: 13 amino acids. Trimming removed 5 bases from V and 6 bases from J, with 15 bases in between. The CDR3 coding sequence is TGTGCCAGCAGTCGGGACAAGGCTGGCGAGCAGTACTTC. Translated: CASSRDKAGEQYF.

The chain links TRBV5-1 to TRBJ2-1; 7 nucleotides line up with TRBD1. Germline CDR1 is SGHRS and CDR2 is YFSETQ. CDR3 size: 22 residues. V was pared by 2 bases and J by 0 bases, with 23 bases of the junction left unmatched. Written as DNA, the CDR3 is TGCGCCAGCAGCTTACGGAAACTTCGGGACAGCGCAATCTCGGGCTCCTACAATGAGCAGTTCTTC. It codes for CASSLRKLRDSAISGSYNEQFF.

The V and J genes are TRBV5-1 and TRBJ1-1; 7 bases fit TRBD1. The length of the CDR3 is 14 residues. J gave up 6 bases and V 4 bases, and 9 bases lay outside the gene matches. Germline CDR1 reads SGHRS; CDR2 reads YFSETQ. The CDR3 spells CASSGGQEYAEAFF. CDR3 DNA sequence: TGCGCCAGCAGCGGAGGACAGGAGTATGCTGAAGCTTTCTTT.

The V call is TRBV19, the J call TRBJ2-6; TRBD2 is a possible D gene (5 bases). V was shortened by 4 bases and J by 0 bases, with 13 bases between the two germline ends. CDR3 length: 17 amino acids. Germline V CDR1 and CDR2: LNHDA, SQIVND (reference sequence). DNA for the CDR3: TGTGCCAGTAGTAGGAGGACTGACCGCTCTGGGGCCAACGTCCTGACTTTC. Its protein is CASSRRTDRSGANVLTF.

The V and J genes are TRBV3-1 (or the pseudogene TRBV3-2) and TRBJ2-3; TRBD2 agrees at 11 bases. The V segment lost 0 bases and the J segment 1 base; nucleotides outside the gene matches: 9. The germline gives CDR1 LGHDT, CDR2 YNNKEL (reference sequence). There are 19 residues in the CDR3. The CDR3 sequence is CASSQEGVAGGQGTDTQYF. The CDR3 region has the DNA TGTGCCAGCAGCCAAGAGGGAGTAGCGGGGGGGCAAGGCACAGATACGCAGTATTTT.

The CDR3 DNA reads as TGTGCCAGCAGCTTAGACACGGGGGGAACTGAAGCTTTCTTT. Translated, it gives CASSLDTGGTEAFF. The chain couples TRBV7-2 to TRBJ1-1; TRBD1 is a possible D gene (5 bases). Looked up from germline, CDR1 is SGHTA and CDR2 is FQGNSA. The V end lost 1 base, the J end lost 5 bases, and 11 bases lay between the germline ends. CDR3 size: 14 residues.

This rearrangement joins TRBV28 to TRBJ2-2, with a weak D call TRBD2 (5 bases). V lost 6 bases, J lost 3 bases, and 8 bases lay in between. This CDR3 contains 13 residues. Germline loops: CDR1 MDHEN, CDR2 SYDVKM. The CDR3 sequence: CASRNSDTGELFF. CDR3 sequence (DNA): TGTGCCAGCAGAAATAGCGACACCGGGGAGCTGTTTTTT.

CDR3 DNA sequence: TGTGCCAGCAGTTTAGACTTAGGCCAGGGGACGATGTGGGAAAAACTGTTTTTT. This translates into CASSLDLGQGTMWEKLFF. This rearrangement joins TRBV28 to TRBJ1-4, with a possible D match to TRBD1 (6 bases). This CDR3 is built from 18 residues. V was trimmed by 2 bases and J by 8 bases, leaving 24 bases between them. Germline CDR1 MDHEN, CDR2 SYDVKM.

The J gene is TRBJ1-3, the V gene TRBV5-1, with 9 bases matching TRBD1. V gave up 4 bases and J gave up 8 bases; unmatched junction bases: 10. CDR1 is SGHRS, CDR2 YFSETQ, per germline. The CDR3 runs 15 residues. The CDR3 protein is CASSRNRGQGDTIYF. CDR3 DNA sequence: TGCGCCAGCAGCCGGAACAGGGGGCAAGGCGACACCATATATTTT.

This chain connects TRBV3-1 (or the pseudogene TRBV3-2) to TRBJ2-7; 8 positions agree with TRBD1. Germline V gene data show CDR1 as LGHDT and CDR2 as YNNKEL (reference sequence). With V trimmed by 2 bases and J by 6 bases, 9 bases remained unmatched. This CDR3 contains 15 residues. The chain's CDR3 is CASSQQPDRGREQYF. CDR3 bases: TGTGCCAGCAGCCAACAACCAGACAGGGGCCGCGAGCAGTACTTC.

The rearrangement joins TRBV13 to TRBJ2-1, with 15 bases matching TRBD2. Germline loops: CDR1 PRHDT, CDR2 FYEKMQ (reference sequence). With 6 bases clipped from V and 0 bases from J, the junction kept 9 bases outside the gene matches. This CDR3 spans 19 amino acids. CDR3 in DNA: TGTGCCAGCAGGTCGGGACTAGCGGGGGGCCGGAGCTCCTACAATGAGCAGTTCTTC. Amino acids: CASRSGLAGGRSSYNEQFF.